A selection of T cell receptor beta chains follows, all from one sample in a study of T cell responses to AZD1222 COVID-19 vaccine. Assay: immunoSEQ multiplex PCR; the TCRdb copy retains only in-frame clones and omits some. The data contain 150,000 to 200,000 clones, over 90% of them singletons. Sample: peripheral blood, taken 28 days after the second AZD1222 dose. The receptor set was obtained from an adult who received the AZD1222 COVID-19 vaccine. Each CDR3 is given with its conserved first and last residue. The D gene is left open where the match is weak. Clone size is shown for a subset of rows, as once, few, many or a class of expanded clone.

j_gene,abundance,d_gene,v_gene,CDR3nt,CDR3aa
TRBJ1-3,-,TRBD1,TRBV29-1,TGCAGCGTGTTGTGGACAGGCGACTCTGGAAACACCATATATTTT,CSVLWTGDSGNTIYF
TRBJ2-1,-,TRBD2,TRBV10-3,TGTGCCATCAGTGATTCTCGGGGGGGGAATGAGCAGTTCTTC,CAISDSRGGNEQFF
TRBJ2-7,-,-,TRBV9,TGTGCCAGCAGCCCGACAGGTATTACCTACGAGCAGTACTTC,CASSPTGITYEQYF
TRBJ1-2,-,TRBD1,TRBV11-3,TGTGCCAGCAGCTCATCTCCCGGGACAGGAGGCCATGGCTACACCTTC,CASSSSPGTGGHGYTF
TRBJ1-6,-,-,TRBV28,TGTGCCAGCAGGGTGGGGAGCTCCTATAATTCACCCCTCCACTTT,CASRVGSSYNSPLHF
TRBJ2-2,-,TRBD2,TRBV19,TGTGCCAGTAGTATAGCCGGGACTAGCGCTATGGGGGAGCTGTTTTTT,CASSIAGTSAMGELFF
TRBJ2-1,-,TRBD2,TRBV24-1,TGTGCCACCAGCGGGACTAGCGGGAGTTGGGATGAGCAGTTCTTC,CATSGTSGSWDEQFF
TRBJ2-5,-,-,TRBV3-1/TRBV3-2,TGTGCCAGCAGCACCAGCGGTAACGAAGAGACCCAGTACTTC,CASSTSGNEETQYF
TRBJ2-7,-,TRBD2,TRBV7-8,TGTGCCAGCAGCTTATTACTAGCGGGAGTAAGTCCCTACGAGCAGTACTTC,CASSLLLAGVSPYEQYF
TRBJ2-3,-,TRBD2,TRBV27,TGTGCCAGCAAAACCGGTTCGGGAGGAGATACGCAGTATTTT,CASKTGSGGDTQYF
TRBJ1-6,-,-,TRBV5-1,TGCGCCAGCAGCTCGGTGTTGGATTCACCCCTCCACTTT,CASSSVLDSPLHF
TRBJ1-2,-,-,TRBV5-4,TGTGCCAGCAGCTTGGTCCCTGCGCGACAACCCTATGGCTACACCTTC,CASSLVPARQPYGYTF
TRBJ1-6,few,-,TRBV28,TGTGCCAGCGCCAGAGGGGGGGCGAATTCACCCCTCCACTTT,CASARGGANSPLHF
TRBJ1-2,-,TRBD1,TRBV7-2,TGTGCCAGCAGCTTAGCAAGACAGGGAACTAACTATGGCTACACCTTC,CASSLARQGTNYGYTF
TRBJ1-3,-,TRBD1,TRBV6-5,TGTGCCAGCAGTTACTCGCAGGGGGACGGAAACACCATATATTTT,CASSYSQGDGNTIYF
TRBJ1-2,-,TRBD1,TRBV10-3,TGTGCCATCAGTGACCCGGGACAGGGTATTGGCTACACCTTC,CAISDPGQGIGYTF
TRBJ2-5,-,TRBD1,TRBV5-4,TGTGCCAGCAGCCGGACAGGGCCCGAGACCCAGTACTTC,CASSRTGPETQYF
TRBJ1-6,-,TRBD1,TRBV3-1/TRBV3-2,TGTGCCAGCAGCCGAGGGACAGGGTATAATTCACCCCTCCACTTT,CASSRGTGYNSPLHF
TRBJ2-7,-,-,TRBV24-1,TGTGCCACCAGTGAGAGGGTTGGTGGGGAGCAGTACTTC,CATSERVGGEQYF
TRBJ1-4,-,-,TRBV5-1,TGCGCCAGCAGCTTGGGGGCGGGGTTGAAAGGAAAACTGTTTTTT,CASSLGAGLKGKLFF
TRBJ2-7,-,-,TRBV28,TGTGCCAGCAGTTTCGGGGGAAGCACCAGCTCCTACGAGCAGTACTTC,CASSFGGSTSSYEQYF
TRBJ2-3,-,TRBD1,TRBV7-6,TGTGCCAGCAGCTTAGGGTCGACAGGGGGCGCGGATACGCAGTATTTT,CASSLGSTGGADTQYF
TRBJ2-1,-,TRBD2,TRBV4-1,TGCGCCAGCAGCCAAGGGTATAGCGGGGCCTACAATGAGCAGTTCTTC,CASSQGYSGAYNEQFF
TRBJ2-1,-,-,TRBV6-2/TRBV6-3,TGTGCCAGCAGTTACCTGGCGGAGAGCAATGAGCAGTTCTTC,CASSYLAESNEQFF
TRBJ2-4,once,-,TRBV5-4,TGTGCCAGCAGCTTGGTGGGGGCGCGTGCCAAAAACATTCAGTACTTC,CASSLVGARAKNIQYF
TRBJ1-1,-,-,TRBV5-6,TGTGCCAGCAGCTTGGCCTTCGACACTGAAGCTTTCTTT,CASSLAFDTEAFF
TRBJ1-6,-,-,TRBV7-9,TGTGCCAGCAGCTTAGAACCCATCCAGAGGAGCTCCTATAATTCACCCCTCCACTTT,CASSLEPIQRSSYNSPLHF
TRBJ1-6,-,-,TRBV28,TGTGCCAGCAGAAATCGACTCCGGGACTTGGGATCACCCCTCCACTTT,CASRNRLRDLGSPLHF
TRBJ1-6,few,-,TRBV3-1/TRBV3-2,TGTGCCAGCAGCCAATTCGACAGGCTTGGATCACCCCTCCACTTT,CASSQFDRLGSPLHF
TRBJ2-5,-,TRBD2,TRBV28,TGTGCCAGCGGTCCGGGAGGAGGTTTAGAGACCCAGTACTTC,CASGPGGGLETQYF
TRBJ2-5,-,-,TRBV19,TGTGCCAGTAGGGGTTTTGTAGGACCCCAAGAGACCCAGTACTTC,CASRGFVGPQETQYF
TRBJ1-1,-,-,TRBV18,TGTGCCAGCTCACCGAGTATGCGCGGCACTGAAGCTTTCTTT,CASSPSMRGTEAFF
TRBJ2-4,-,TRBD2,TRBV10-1,TGCGCCAGCAGCCAGGGACTAGCGGGAGTGGGCATTCAGTACTTC,CASSQGLAGVGIQYF
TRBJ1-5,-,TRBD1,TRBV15,TGTGCCACCAGCAGAGGAGACAGGGGGGCCAATCAGCCCCAGCATTTT,CATSRGDRGANQPQHF
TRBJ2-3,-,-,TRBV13,TGTGCCAGCAGCTTATTCACCGGAGGGGGGTTGTCAGATACGCAGTATTTT,CASSLFTGGGLSDTQYF
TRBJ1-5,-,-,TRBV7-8,TGTGCCAGCAGCTTAGGCCGCGGGGATCAGCCCCAGCATTTT,CASSLGRGDQPQHF
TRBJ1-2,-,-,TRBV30,TGTGCCTGGAGTGTACTAGTTGGCTATGGCTACACCTTC,CAWSVLVGYGYTF
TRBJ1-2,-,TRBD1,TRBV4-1,TGCGCCAGCAGCCGGGACAGGGCGTATGGCTACACCTTC,CASSRDRAYGYTF
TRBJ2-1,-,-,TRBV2,TGTGCCAGCAGTGCTATGGGGGGTGAGCAGTTCTTC,CASSAMGGEQFF
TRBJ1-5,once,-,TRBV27,TGTGCCAGCATCTTACATGAGCAGGGAGGTCAGCCCCAGCATTTT,CASILHEQGGQPQHF
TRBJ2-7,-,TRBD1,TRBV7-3,TGTGCCAGCAGCGTCGGCGGGACAGGGTTATACGAGCAGTACTTC,CASSVGGTGLYEQYF
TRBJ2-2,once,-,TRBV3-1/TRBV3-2,TGTGCCAGCAGCCAAGATCTGTTTGCAGCGAACACCGGGGAGCTGTTTTTT,CASSQDLFAANTGELFF
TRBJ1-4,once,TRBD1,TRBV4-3,TGCGCCAGCAGCCAAGAGGGGGGGACAGGGGGCTTCGGTACTAATGAAAAACTGTTTTTT,CASSQEGGTGGFGTNEKLFF
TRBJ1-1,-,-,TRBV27,TGTGCCAGCAGTTTCTACCGTGGCACTGAAGCTTTCTTT,CASSFYRGTEAFF
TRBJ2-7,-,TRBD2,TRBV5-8,TGTGCCAGCACCGATGGACTAGCGGGGGGCTCGGAGCAGTACTTC,CASTDGLAGGSEQYF
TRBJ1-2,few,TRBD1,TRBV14,TGTGCCAGCAGCAAACAGGGGCCCGCTAACTATGGCTACACCTTC,CASSKQGPANYGYTF
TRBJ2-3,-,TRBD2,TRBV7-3,TGTGCCAGCAGCCCGACCGGGCTAGCGGGAATAGATACGCAGTATTTT,CASSPTGLAGIDTQYF
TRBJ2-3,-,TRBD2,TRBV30,TGTGCCTGGAGCCCCCTAGCGGGAGGGCCAGATACGCAGTATTTT,CAWSPLAGGPDTQYF
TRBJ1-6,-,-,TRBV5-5,TGTGCCAGCAGCTTGGCGCAGGGTGATTCACCCCTCCACTTT,CASSLAQGDSPLHF
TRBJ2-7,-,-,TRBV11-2,TGTGCCAGCAGCCCCTTCGAGGAGCAGTACTTC,CASSPFEEQYF